The T cell receptor beta chain described here comes from a study of T cell changes during pregnancy in multiple sclerosis. This clone has just one count. Deletions cut 1 base from V and 3 bases from J, with 15 bases between. Germline CDR1 and CDR2: MNHEY and SMNVEV (reference sequence). The CDR3 has 16 residues. Sequencing was performed with immunoSEQ multiplex PCR; in TCRdb, only in-frame clones are kept and a portion is missing. The table shows over 60,000 clones, with 90% to 95% occurring only once. The TCR was taken from a female donor with multiple sclerosis, enrolled in a pregnancy study. Specimen: peripheral blood, collected in the first trimester of pregnancy. The genes are TRBV27 and TRBJ1-1; D is possibly TRBD1 (5 bases). CDR3 nucleotide sequence: TGTGCCAGCAGTTTATTCGGGGGACGGGCGGACACTGAAGCTTTCTTT. Protein sequence: CASSLFGGRADTEAFF.